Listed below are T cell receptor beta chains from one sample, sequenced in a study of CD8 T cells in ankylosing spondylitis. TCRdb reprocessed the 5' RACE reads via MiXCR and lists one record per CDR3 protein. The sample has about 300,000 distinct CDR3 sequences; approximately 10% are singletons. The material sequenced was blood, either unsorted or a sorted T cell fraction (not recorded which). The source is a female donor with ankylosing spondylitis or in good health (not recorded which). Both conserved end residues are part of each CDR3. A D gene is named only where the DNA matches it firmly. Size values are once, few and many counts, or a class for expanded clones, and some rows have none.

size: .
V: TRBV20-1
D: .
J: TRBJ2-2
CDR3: CSARRGAGELFF
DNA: TGCAGTGCTAGGAGGGGGGCCGGGGAGCTGTTTTTT

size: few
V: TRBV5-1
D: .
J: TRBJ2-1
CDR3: CASTKGGGSNEQFF
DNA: TGCGCCAGCACCAAAGGGGGCGGGAGCAATGAGCAGTTCTTC

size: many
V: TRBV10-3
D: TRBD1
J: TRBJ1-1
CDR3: CAISESDRARTEAFF
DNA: TGTGCCATCAGTGAGTCGGACAGGGCCCGGACTGAAGCTTTCTTT

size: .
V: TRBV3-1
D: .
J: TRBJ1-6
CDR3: CASSQDGHSSSYNSPLHF
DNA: TGTGCCAGCAGCCAAGATGGCCACTCGAGCTCCTATAATTCACCCCTCCACTTT

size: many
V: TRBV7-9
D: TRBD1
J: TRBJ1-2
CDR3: CASTIDRGHQYGYTF
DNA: TGTGCCAGCACCATCGACAGGGGTCACCAGTATGGCTACACCTTC

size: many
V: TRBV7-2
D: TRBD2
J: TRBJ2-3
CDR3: CASSFLSGRIPDTQYF
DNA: TGTGCCAGCAGCTTTCTCAGCGGGAGAATCCCAGATACGCAGTATTTT

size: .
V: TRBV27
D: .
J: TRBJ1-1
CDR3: CASRSGNTEAFF
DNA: TGTGCCAGCAGAAGCGGGAACACTGAAGCTTTCTTT

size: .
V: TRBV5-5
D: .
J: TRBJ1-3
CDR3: CASSLDTLNTIYF
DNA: TGTGCCAGCAGCTTGGACACCCTAAACACCATATATTTT

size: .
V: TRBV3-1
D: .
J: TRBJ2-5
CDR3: CASSQSTAPETQYF
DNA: TGTGCCAGCAGCCAATCGACAGCCCCAGAGACCCAGTACTTC

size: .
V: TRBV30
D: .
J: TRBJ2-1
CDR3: CAWSSAGVEQFF
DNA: TGTGCCTGGAGCTCGGCCGGGGTTGAGCAGTTCTTC

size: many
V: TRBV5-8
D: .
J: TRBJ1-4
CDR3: CASSLRGFENEKLFF
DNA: TGTGCCAGCAGCCTTCGGGGTTTTGAAAATGAAAAACTGTTTTTT

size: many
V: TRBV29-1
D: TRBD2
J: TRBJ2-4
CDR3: CSVIFTGLVNIQYF
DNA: TGCAGCGTGATATTTACAGGACTAGTGAACATTCAGTACTTC

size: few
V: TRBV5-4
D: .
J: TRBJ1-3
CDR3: CASSSITRGSSGNTIYF
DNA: TGTGCCAGCAGTTCTATAACCAGGGGAAGCTCTGGAAACACCATATATTTT

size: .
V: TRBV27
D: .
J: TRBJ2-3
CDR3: CASSYLTALEGDTQYF
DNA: TGTGCTAGCAGTTACCTGACCGCTCTGGAGGGGGATACGCAGTATTTT

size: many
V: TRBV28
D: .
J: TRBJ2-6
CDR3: CASGLTGTGANVLTF
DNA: TGTGCCAGCGGACTAACAGGGACTGGGGCCAACGTCCTGACTTTC

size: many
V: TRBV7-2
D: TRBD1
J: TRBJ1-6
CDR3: CASSLRGQGGSPLHF
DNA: TGTGCCAGCAGCTTAAGGGGACAGGGTGGTTCACCCCTCCACTTT

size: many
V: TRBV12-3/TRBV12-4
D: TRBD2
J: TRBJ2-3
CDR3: CASSLAGGSTDTQYF
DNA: TGTGCCAGCAGTCTAGCGGGAGGGTCCACAGATACGCAGTATTTT

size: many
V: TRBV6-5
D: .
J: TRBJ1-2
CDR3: CASSYSGGDYGYTF
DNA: TGTGCCAGCAGTTACTCCGGCGGAGACTATGGCTACACCTTC

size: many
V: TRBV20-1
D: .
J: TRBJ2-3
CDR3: CSACRGTLTDTQYF
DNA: TGCAGTGCGTGCCGCGGGACGCTTACAGATACGCAGTATTTT

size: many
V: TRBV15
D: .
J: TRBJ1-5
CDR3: CATSRRQNGNQPQHF
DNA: TGTGCCACCAGCAGGCGTCAGAACGGCAATCAGCCCCAGCATTTT

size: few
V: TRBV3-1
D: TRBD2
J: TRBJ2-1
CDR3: CASSQDGTSGSFF
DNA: TGTGCCAGCAGCCAGGATGGGACTAGCGGGAGTTTCTTC

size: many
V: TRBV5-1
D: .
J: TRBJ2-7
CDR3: CASSSGGAYEQYF
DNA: TGCGCCAGCAGCTCCGGTGGGGCCTACGAGCAGTACTTC